This T cell receptor (beta chain) is drawn from a study of blood T cell repertoires in COVID-19. The repertoire was sequenced with immunoSEQ multiplex PCR; TCRdb's copy has only in-frame clones and lacks some. Among approximately 260,000 clones listed, about 80% were seen once. Participants' reported clinical history set cohort assignment. This clone was counted once. The specimen sequenced was PBMCs or T cells enriched from blood (not recorded which). This clonotype originated in a man aged 50 to 60 who had recovered from COVID-19.

CDR3 sequence: CASSLLAGGPGNEQFF. The CDR3 region has the DNA TGTGCCAGCAGCTTGCTGGCGGGAGGGCCGGGGAATGAGCAGTTCTTC. The gene calls are TRBV5-4 and TRBJ2-1, with 9 nucleotides matching TRBD2. The ends lost 1 base at V and 7 bases at J; junction bases unmatched: 9. CDR3 size: 16 residues. Germline assignment: CDR1 SGHNT and CDR2 YYREEE (reference sequence). The complete variable domain, with remaining parts taken from reference TRBV5-4 and TRBJ2-1, reads ETGVTQSPTHLIKTRGQQVTLRCSSQSGHNTVSWYQQALGQGPQFIFQYYREEENGRGNFPPRFSGLQFPNYSSELNVNALELDDSALYLCASSLLAGGPGNEQFFGPGTRLTVL.